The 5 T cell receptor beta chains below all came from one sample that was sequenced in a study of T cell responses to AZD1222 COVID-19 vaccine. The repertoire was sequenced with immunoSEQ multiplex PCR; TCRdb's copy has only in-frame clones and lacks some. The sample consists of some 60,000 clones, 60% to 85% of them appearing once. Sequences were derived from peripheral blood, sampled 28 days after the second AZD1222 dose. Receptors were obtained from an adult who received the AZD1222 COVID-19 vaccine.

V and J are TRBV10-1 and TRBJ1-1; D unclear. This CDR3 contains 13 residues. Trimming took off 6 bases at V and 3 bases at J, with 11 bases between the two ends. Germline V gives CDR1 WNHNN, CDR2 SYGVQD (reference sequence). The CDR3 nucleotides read TGCGCCAGCAGCGCAGGTGGTTACACTGAAGCTTTCTTT. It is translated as CASSAGGYTEAFF.

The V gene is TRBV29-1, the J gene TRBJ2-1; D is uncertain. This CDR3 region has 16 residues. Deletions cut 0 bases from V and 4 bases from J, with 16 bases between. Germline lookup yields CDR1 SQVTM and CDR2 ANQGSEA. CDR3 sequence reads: CSVEDPDRASYNEQFF. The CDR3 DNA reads TGCAGCGTTGAAGACCCCGACCGAGCATCTTACAATGAGCAGTTCTTC.

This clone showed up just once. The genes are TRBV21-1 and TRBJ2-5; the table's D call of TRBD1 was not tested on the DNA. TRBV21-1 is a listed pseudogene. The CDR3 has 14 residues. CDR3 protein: CASSSRDSQETQYF. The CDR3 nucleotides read TGTGCCAGCAGCTCTCGGGACAGCCAAGAGACCCAGTACTTC.

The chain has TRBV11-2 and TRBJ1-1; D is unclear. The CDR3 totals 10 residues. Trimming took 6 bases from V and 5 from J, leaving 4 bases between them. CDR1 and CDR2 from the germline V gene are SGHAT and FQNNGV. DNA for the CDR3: TGTGCCAGCAGGAGGACTGAAGCTTTCTTT. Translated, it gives CASRRTEAFF.

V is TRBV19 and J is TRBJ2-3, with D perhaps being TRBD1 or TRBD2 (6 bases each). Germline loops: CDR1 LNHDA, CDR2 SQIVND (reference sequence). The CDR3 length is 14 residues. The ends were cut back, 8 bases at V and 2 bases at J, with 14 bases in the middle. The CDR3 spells CASFGGGPTDTQYF. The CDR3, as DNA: TGTGCCAGTTTTGGTGGGGGGCCCACAGATACGCAGTATTTT.